This T cell receptor beta chain was recovered during a study of shared clonotypes between healthy human individuals. There are 13 residues in the CDR3. With 3 bases removed from V and 11 bases from J, the gap between germline ends came to 17 bases. CDR1 is SGHDT, CDR2 YYEEEE, per germline. Clones were read by immunoSEQ multiplex PCR, and TCRdb kept only the in-frame ones, dropping some. The table has around 620,000 clones, approximately 95% seen once; the top ten hold over 0.09%. CD8 cells classed as naive were CD45RO-negative and positively selected for CCR7, excluding terminally differentiated effector memory CD45RA+ cells.

This clonotype originated in a woman in her twenties or thirties in good health. Specimen: naive CD8+ T cells sorted from blood. V usage is TRBV5-6 and J usage is TRBJ1-1; tentatively, D is TRBD1 (5 bases). CDR3 DNA: TGTGCCAGCAGCTGGGACCGGGGGTTTAGGGCTTTCTTT. This encodes CASSWDRGFRAFF.